These 5 T cell receptor beta chains share one sample of origin, sequenced in a study of beta chain features in type 1 diabetes (dated by TCRdb to 2016 to 2019). The library was built by means of the immunoSEQ multiplex PCR assay. The entire isolated RNA was reverse transcribed using the High Capacity cDNA Reverse Transcription Kit, and thus expressed TCRB transcripts were sequenced. In TCRdb, the immuneACCESS table is reduced to in-frame sequences with V and J assigned. These tables do not hold every clone; where another copy was compared, an unresolved V gene accounts for under half, and the others remain unexplained. The sample yields around 160,000 clones; 40% to 60% were counted once. Jointly, the top ten make up under 0.45% of the sample. Material for sequencing was Tregs from blood. This specimen's cell subset or site label, per the study, means: regulatory CD4+ T cells. The receptors were sampled from a man aged 18 to 29 in good health.

In this sample, this clone turned up a few times. This chain links TRBV7-8 with TRBJ1-1, with TRBD1 as a possible D gene (5 bases). Germline loops: CDR1 SGHVS, CDR2 FQNEAQ. Deletions cut 2 bases from V and 0 bases from J, with 7 bases between. The CDR3 is 14 amino acids. CDR3 loop: CASSLLGVNTEAFF. The CDR3 DNA follows: TGTGCCAGCAGCTTATTAGGGGTGAACACTGAAGCTTTCTTT.

The chain uses TRBV2 and TRBJ2-5, with 8 nucleotides matching TRBD1. From germline, CDR1 is SNHLY and CDR2 FYNNEI. Trimming cost V 6 bases and J 5 bases; bases outside gene matches: 17. This CDR3 is 17 amino acids long. The CDR3 DNA follows: TGTGCCAGCAGAGAGCTAGGGTGGCAGGGGGCCACGGAGACCCAGTACTTC. It is translated as CASRELGWQGATETQYF.

The chain has TRBV4-3 and TRBJ1-2, with D unclear. The CDR3 runs to 14 residues. Trimming took 4 bases from V and 3 from J, leaving 12 bases between them. Germline V lookup: CDR1 LGHNA, CDR2 YSLEER. The CDR3 DNA follows: TGCGCCAGCAGCCTGCGAGGCGGTCACTATGGCTACACCTTC. Translating gives CASSLRGGHYGYTF.

The chain has TRBV5-4 and TRBJ2-1; 7 bases line up with TRBD1. With 0 bases clipped from V and 9 bases from J, the junction kept 9 bases outside the gene matches. Germline values: CDR1 SGHNT, CDR2 YYREEE (reference sequence). This CDR3 comprises 15 residues. Here the CDR3 DNA reads TGTGCCAGCAGCTTGGGACAGGGCCTCTTCTTTGAGCAGTTCTTC. This encodes CASSLGQGLFFEQFF.

A few counts support this clone. V and J are TRBV10-3 and TRBJ2-1; 7 bases fit TRBD1. This CDR3 has 15 amino acids. CDR1 is ENHRY and CDR2 is SYGVKD in the germline V gene. After removal of 0 bases from V and 7 bases from J, the junction contained 6 bases not matched to a gene. The CDR3 sequence is CAISESWDSTNEQFF. The CDR3 DNA is TGTGCCATCAGTGAGTCATGGGACAGTACGAATGAGCAGTTCTTC.